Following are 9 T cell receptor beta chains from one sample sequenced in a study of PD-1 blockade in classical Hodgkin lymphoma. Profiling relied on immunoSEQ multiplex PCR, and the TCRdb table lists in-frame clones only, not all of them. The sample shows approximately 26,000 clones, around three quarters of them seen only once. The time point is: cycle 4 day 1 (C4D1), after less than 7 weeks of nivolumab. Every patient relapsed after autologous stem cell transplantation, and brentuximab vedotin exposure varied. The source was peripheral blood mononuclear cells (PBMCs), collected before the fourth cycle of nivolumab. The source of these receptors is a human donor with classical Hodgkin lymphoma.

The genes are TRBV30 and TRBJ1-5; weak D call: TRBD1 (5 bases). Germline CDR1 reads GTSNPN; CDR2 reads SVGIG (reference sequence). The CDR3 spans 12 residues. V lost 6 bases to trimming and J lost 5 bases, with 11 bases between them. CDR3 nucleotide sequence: TGTGCCTGCGGGACGGAGCATCAGCCCCAGCATTTT. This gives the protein CACGTEHQPQHF.

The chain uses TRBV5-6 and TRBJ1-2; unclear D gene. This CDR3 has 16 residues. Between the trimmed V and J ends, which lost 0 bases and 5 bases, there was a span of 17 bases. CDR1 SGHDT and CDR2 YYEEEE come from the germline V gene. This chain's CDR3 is CASSLDESQPPYGYTF. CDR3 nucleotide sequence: TGTGCCAGCAGCTTGGATGAGTCGCAGCCCCCTTATGGCTACACCTTC.

The CDR3 sequence: CASSFEEGLSEKLFF. CDR3 nucleotides: TGTGCCAGCAGTTTTGAAGAGGGATTAAGTGAAAAACTGTTTTTT. The V and J genes are TRBV28 and TRBJ1-4; no definite D call. The CDR3 extends over 15 amino acids. Germline CDR1 and CDR2: MDHEN and SYDVKM. Trimming removed 3 bases from V and 7 bases from J, with 15 bases in between.

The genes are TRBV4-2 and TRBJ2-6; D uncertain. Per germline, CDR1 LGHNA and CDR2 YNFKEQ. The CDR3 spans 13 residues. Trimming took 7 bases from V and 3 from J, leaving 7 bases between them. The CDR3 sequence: CASTDVGANVLTF. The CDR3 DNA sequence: TGTGCCAGCACCGACGTTGGGGCCAACGTCCTGACTTTC.

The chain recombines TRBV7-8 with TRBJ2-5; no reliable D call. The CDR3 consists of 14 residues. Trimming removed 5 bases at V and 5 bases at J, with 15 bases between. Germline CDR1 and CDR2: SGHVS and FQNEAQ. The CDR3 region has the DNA TGTGCCAGCAGCCCAAATGATGTTCGGGAGACCCAGTACTTC. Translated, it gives CASSPNDVRETQYF. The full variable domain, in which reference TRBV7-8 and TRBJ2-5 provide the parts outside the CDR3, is GAGVSQSPRYKVAKRGQDVALRCDPISGHVSLFWYQQALGQGPEFLTYFQNEAQLDKSGLPSDRFFAERPEGSVSTLKIQRTQQEDSAVYLCASSPNDVRETQYFGPGTRLLVL.

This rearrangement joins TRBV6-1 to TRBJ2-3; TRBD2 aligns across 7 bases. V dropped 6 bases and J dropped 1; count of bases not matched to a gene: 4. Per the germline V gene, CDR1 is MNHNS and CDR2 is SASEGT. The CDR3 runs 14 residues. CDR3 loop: CASSVAGGTDTQYF. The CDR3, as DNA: TGTGCCAGCAGCGTAGCGGGTGGCACAGATACGCAGTATTTT.

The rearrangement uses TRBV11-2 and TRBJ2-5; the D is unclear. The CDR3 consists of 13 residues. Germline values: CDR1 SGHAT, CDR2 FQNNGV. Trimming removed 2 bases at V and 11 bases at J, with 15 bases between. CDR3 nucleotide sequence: TGTGCCAGCAGCTTAATGGGGTCAGGAGAGCAGTACTTC. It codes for CASSLMGSGEQYF.

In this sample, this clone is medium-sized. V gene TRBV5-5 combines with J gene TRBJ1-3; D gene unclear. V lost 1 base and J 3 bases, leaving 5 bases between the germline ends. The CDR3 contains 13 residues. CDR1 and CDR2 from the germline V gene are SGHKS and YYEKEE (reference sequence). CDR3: CASSLQLGNTIYF. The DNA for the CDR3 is TGTGCCAGCAGCTTGCAACTTGGAAACACCATATATTTT.

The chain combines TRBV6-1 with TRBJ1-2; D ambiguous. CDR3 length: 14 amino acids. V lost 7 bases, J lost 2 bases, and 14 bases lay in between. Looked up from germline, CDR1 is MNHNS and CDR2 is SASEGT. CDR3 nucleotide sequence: TGTGCCAGCACGGGCGCGTGGGAGAACTATGGCTACACCTTC. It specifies CASTGAWENYGYTF.